This TCR beta chain was identified in a study of shared clonotypes between healthy human individuals. Germline V CDR1 and CDR2: MNHEY, SVGAGI. V lost 2 bases to trimming and J lost 4 bases, with 13 bases between them. The CDR3 extends over 15 amino acids. Some clones are missing from TCRdb's copy, which holds only in-frame ones; the method was immunoSEQ multiplex PCR. The data hold around 690,000 clones, with about 92% observed a single time. The origin of this receptor is a man in his late teens or twenties in good health. Some clones in this sample may be carry-over from other donors' samples. The sample was memory CD8+ T cells from PBMCs. As for subset: CD45RO+ cells pooled with CCR7-negative TemRA cells. The V call is TRBV6-5, the J call TRBJ2-3; a weak D match, TRBD2 (5 bases). Here the CDR3 DNA reads TGTGCCAGCAGTTACGGACTCCCCGGGCCAGATACGCAGTATTTT. This gives the protein CASSYGLPGPDTQYF.